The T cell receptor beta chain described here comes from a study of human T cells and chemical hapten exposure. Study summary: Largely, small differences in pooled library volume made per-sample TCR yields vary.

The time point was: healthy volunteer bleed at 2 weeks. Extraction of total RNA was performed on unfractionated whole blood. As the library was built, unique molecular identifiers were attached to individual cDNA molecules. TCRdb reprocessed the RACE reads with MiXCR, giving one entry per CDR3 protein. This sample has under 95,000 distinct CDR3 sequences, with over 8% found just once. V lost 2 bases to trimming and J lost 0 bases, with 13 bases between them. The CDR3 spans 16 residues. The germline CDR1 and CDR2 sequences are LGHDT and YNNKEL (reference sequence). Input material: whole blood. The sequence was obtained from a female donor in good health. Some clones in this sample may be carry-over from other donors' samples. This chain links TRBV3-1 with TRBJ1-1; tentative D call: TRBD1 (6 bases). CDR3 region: CASSQRGGTVNTEAFF. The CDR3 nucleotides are TGTGCCAGCAGCCAAAGAGGGGGGACTGTGAACACTGAAGCTTTCTTT.